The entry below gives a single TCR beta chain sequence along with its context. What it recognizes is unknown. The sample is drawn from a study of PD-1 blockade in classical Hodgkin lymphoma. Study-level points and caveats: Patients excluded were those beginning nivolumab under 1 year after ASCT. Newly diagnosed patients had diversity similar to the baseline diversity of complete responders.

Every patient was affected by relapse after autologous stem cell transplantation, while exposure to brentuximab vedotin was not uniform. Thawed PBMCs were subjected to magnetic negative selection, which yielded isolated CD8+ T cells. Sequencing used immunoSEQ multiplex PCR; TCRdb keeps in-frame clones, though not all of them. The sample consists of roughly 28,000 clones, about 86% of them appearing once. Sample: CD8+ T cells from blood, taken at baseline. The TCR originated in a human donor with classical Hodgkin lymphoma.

The CDR3: CASSLSGAGEAFF. In DNA, the CDR3 is TGCGCCAGCAGCTTGTCGGGGGCAGGGGAAGCTTTCTTT. The V gene is TRBV5-1, the J gene TRBJ1-1; a possible D gene is TRBD1 (6 bases). The CDR3 covers 13 residues. Trimming stripped 1 base from V and 8 bases from J, with 12 bases between. From germline, CDR1 is SGHRS and CDR2 YFSETQ. Supplemented by reference TRBV5-1 and TRBJ1-1, the full variable domain reads KAGVTQTPRYLIKTRGQQVTLSCSPISGHRSVSWYQQTPGQGLQFLFEYFSETQRNKGNFPGRFSGRQFSNSRSEMNVSTLELGDSALYLCASSLSGAGEAFFGQGTRLTVV.